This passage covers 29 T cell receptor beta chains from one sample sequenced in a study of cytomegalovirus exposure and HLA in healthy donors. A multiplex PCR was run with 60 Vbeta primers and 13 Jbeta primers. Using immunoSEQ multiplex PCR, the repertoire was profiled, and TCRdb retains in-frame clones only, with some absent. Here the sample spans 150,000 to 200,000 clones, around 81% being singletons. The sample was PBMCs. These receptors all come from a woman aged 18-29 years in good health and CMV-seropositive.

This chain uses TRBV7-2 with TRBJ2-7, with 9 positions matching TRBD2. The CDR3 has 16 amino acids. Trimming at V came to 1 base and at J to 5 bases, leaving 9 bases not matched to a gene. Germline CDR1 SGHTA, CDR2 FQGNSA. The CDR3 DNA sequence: TGTGCCAGCAGCTTAGAATCGCGGGGGGGCAGGAACGAGCAGTACTTC. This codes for CASSLESRGGRNEQYF.

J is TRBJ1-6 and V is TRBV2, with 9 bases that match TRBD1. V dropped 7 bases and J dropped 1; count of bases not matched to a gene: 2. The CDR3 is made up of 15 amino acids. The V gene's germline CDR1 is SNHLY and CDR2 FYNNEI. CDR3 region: CASTQGASYNSPLHF. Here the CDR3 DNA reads TGTGCCAGCACACAGGGGGCATCCTATAATTCACCCCTCCACTTT.

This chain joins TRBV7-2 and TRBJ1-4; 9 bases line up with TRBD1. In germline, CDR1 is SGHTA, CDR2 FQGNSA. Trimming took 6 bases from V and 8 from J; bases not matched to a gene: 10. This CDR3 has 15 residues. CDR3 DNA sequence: TGTGCCAGCAGAAATTCCGGGACAGGGATGGAAAAACTGTTTTTT. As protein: CASRNSGTGMEKLFF.

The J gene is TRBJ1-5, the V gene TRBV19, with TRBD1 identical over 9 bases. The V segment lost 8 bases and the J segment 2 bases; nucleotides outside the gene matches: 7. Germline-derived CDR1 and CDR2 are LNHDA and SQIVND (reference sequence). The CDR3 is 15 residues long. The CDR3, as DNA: TGTGCCAGTGACAGGGGGGGCGAGGGCAATCAGCCCCAGCATTTT. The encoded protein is CASDRGGEGNQPQHF. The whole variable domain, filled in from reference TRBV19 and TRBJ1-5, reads DGGITQSPKYLFRKEGQNVTLSCEQNLNHDAMYWYRQDPGQGLRLIYYSQIVNDFQKGDIAEGYSVSREKKESFPLTVTSAQKNPTAFYLCASDRGGEGNQPQHFGDGTRLSIL.

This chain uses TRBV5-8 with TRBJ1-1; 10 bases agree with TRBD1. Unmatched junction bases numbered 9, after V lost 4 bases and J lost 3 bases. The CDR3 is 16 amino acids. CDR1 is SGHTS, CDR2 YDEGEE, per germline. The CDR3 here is CASSPTGGNGDTEAFF. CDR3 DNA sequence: TGTGCCAGCAGCCCGACAGGGGGCAACGGGGACACTGAAGCTTTCTTT.

This CDR3 reads CASRSDWSTDTQYF. The CDR3 nucleotides are TGTGCCAGCAGATCGGACTGGAGCACAGATACGCAGTATTTT. The chain has TRBV6-6 and TRBJ2-3, with D tentatively TRBD2 (5 bases). The germline gives CDR1 MNHNY, CDR2 SVGAGI (reference sequence). CDR3 size: 14 residues. V was trimmed by 6 bases and J by 0 bases, leaving 10 bases between them.

CDR3: CASRPQGANYGYTF. The CDR3 bases are TGTGCCAGCAGGCCACAGGGGGCAAACTATGGCTACACCTTC. The rearrangement links TRBV6-1 to TRBJ1-2; 9 nucleotides align to TRBD1. The CDR3 extends over 14 amino acids. From germline, CDR1 is MNHNS and CDR2 SASEGT. V shed 6 bases, J shed 2 bases, and the junction held 4 bases outside the gene matches.

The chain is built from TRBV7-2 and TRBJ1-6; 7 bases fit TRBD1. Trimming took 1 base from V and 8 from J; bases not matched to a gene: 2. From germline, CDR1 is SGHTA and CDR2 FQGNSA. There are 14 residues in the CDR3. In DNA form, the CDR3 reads TGTGCCAGCAGCTTAGAGGGGGCACATTCACCCCTCCACTTT. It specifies CASSLEGAHSPLHF.

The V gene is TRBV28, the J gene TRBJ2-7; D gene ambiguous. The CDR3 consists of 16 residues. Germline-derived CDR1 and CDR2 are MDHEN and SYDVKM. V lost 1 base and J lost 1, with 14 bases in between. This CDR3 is CASSLYGRGRSYEQYF. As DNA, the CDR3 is TGTGCCAGCAGTTTATACGGCCGAGGCCGGTCCTACGAGCAGTACTTC. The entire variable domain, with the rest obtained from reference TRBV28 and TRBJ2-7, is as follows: DVKVTQSSRYLVKRTGEKVFLECVQDMDHENMFWYRQDPGLGLRLIYFSYDVKMKEKGDIPEGYSVSREKKERFSLILESASTNQTSMYLCASSLYGRGRSYEQYFGPGTRLTVT.

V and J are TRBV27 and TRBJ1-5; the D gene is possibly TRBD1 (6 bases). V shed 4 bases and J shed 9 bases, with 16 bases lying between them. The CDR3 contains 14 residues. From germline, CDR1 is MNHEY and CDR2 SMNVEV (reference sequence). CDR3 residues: CASSSDSREGPQHF. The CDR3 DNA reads TGTGCCAGCAGTTCGGACAGCCGAGAGGGGCCCCAGCATTTT.

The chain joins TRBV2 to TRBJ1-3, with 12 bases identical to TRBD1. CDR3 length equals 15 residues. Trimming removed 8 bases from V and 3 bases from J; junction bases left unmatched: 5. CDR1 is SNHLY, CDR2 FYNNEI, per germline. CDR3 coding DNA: TGTGCCAGCGAAAGGGACAGGGGGCTTGGAAACACCATATATTTT. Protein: CASERDRGLGNTIYF.

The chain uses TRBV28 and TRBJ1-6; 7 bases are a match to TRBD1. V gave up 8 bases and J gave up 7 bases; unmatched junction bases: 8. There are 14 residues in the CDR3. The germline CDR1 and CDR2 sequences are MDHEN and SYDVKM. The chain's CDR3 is CASGLGQSNSPLHF. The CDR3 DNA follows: TGTGCCAGCGGACTGGGACAGTCAAATTCACCCCTCCACTTT.

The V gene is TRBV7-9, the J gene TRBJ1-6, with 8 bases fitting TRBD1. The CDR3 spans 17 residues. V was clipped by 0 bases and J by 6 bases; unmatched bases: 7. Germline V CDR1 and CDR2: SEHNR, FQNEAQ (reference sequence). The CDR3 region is CASSLANVGQVNSPLHF. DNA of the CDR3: TGTGCCAGCAGCTTAGCGAATGTGGGACAGGTTAATTCACCCCTCCACTTT.

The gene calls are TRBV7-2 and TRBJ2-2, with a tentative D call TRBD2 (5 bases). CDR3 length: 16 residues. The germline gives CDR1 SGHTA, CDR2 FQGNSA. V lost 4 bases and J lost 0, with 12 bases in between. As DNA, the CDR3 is TGTGCCAGCAGCTCACGGGAAGACGCGAACACCGGGGAGCTGTTTTTT. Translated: CASSSREDANTGELFF.

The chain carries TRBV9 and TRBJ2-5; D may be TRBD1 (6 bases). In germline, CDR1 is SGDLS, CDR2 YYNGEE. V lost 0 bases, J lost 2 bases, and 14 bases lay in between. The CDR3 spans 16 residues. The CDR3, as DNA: TGTGCCAGCAGCGTAGTAGGTGGGGGCTGGCAAGAGACCCAGTACTTC. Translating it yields CASSVVGGGWQETQYF.

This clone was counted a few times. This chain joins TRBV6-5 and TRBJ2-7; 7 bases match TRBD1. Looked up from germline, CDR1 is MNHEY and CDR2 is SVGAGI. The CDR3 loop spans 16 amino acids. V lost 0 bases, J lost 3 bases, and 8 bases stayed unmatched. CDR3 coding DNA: TGTGCCAGCAGTTACTCAACAGGGGTCCCCAACTACGAGCAGTACTTC. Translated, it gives CASSYSTGVPNYEQYF.

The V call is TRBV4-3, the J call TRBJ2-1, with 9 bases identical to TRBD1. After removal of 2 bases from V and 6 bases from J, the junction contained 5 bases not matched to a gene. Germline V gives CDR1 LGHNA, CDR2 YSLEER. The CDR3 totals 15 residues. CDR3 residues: CASSQRGQGTNEQFF. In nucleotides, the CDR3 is TGCGCCAGCAGCCAACGTGGACAGGGGACCAATGAGCAGTTCTTC.

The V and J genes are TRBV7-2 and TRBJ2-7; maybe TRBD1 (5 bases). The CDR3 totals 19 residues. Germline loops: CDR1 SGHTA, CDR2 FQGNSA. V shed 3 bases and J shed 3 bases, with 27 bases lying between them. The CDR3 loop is CASSLKGVFTQTLNYEQYF. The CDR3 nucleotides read TGTGCCAGCAGCTTGAAAGGGGTTTTTACCCAGACCTTAAACTACGAGCAGTACTTC.

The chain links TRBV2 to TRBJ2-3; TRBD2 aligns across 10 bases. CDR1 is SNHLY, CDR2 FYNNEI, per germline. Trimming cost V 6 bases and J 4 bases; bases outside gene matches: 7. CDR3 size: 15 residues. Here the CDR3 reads CASSAGTSDADTQYF. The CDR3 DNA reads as TGTGCCAGCAGCGCCGGGACTAGCGACGCAGATACGCAGTATTTT.

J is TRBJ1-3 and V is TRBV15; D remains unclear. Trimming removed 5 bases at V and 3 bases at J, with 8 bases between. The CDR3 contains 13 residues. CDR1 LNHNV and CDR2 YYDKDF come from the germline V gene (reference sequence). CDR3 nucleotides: TGTGCCACCAGCCCCGGGTTTGGAAACACCATATATTTT. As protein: CATSPGFGNTIYF. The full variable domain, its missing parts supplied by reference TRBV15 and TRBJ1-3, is DAMVIQNPRYQVTQFGKPVTLSCSQTLNHNVMYWYQQKSSQAPKLLFHYYDKDFNNEADTPDNFQSRRPNTSFCFLDIRSPGLGDTAMYLCATSPGFGNTIYFGEGSWLTVV.

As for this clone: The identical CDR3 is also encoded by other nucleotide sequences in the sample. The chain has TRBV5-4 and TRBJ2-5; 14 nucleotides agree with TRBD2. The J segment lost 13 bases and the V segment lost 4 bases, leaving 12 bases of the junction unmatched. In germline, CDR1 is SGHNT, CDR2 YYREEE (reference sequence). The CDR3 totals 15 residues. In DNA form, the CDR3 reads TGTGCCAGCAGCGTACTGGGACTAGCGGGGGAGGTTGGGTACTTC. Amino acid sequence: CASSVLGLAGEVGYF.

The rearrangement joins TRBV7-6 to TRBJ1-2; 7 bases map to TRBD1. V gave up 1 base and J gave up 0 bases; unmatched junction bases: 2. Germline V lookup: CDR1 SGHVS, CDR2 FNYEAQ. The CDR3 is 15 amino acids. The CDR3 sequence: CASSLGGTANYGYTF. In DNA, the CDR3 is TGTGCCAGCAGCTTAGGCGGGACAGCTAACTATGGCTACACCTTC. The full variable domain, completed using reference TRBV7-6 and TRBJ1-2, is GAGVSQSPRYKVTKRGQDVALRCDPISGHVSLYWYRQALGQGPEFLTYFNYEAQQDKSGLPNDRFSAERPEGSISTLTIQRTEQRDSAMYRCASSLGGTANYGYTFGSGTRLTVV.

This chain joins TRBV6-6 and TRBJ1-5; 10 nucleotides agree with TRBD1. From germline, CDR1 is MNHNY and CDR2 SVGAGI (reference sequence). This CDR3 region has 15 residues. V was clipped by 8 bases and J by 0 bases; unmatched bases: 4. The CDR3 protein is CASSGQGYSNQPQHF. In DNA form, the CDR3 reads TGTGCCAGCTCGGGACAGGGGTATAGCAATCAGCCCCAGCATTTT.

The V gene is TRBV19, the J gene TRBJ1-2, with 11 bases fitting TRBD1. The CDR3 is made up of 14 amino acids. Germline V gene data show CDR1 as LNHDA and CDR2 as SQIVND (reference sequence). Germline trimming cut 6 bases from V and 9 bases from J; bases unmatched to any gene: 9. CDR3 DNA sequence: TGTGCCAGTAGGGACGGGACAGGGGGAAGTCGCTACACCTTC. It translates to CASRDGTGGSRYTF.

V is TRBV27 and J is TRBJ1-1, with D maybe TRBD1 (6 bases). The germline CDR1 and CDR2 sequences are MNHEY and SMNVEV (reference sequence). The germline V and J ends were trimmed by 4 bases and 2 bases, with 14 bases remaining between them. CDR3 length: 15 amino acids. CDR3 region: CASSSLDRRNTEAFF. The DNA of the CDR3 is TGTGCCAGCAGTTCGCTCGACAGGAGAAACACTGAAGCTTTCTTT.

CDR3 loop: CACDQGIDSAPLHF. The CDR3, as DNA: TGTGCCTGCGACCAGGGGATAGACAGTGCACCCCTCCACTTT. This chain links TRBV30 with TRBJ1-6, with a tentative D call TRBD1 (6 bases). The germline V and J ends were trimmed by 6 bases and 11 bases, with 20 bases remaining between them. Germline CDR1 reads GTSNPN; CDR2 reads SVGIG (reference sequence). The CDR3 is made up of 14 amino acids. The variable domain in full, with the rest retrieved from reference TRBV30 and TRBJ1-6, is SQTIHQWPATLVQPVGSPLSLECTVEGTSNPNLYWYRQAAGRGLQLLFYSVGIGQISSEVPQNLSASRPQDRQFILSSKKLLLSDSGFYLCACDQGIDSAPLHFGNGTRLTVT.

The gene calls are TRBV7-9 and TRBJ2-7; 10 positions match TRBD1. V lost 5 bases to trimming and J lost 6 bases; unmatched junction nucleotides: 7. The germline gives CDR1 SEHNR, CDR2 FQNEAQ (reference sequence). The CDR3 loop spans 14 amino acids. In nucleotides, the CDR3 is TGTGCCAGCAGCCCCCGGACAGGGGGGGGCGAGCAGTACTTC. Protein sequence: CASSPRTGGGEQYF.

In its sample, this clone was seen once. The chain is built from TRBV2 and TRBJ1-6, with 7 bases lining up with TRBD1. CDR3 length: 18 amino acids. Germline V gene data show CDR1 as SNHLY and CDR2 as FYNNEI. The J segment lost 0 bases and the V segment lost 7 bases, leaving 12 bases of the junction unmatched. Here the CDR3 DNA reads TGTGCCAGCAATTGGGACAGCCGGAGTAGCTCCTATAATTCACCCCTCCACTTT. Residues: CASNWDSRSSSYNSPLHF. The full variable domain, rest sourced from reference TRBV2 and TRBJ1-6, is EPEVTQTPSHQVTQMGQEVILRCVPISNHLYFYWYRQILGQKVEFLVSFYNNEISEKSEIFDDQFSVERPDGSNFTLKIRSTKLEDSAMYFCASNWDSRSSSYNSPLHFGNGTRLTVT.

Here the CDR3 reads CASSSTGDSNQPQHF. The CDR3 coding sequence is TGTGCCAGCAGCTCCACAGGGGATAGCAATCAGCCCCAGCATTTT. The genes are TRBV7-2 and TRBJ1-5; 7 nucleotides line up with TRBD1. This CDR3 region has 15 residues. Looked up from germline, CDR1 is SGHTA and CDR2 is FQGNSA. Unmatched junction bases numbered 3, after V lost 4 bases and J lost 0 bases.